These 10 T cell receptor beta chains came from one sample sequenced in a study of T cell responses to AZD1222 COVID-19 vaccine. Assay: immunoSEQ multiplex PCR; the TCRdb copy retains only in-frame clones and omits some. The sample lists fewer than 95,000 clones, about 89% occurring once. Sequenced material: peripheral blood, taken 28 days after the second AZD1222 dose. All receptors derive from an adult who received the AZD1222 COVID-19 vaccine.

The sample holds many counts of this clone. The chain carries TRBV14 and TRBJ1-2; unclear D gene. CDR3 size: 13 residues. The V and J ends lost 5 bases and 5 bases respectively, with 12 bases between them. CDR1 SGHDN and CDR2 FVKESK come from the germline V gene. The CDR3 spells CASSLEERYGYTF. The CDR3 nucleotides are TGTGCCAGCAGCTTAGAGGAACGATATGGCTACACCTTC.

The chain couples TRBV3-1 (or the pseudogene TRBV3-2) to TRBJ1-1; 8 bases are shared with TRBD1. Germline CDR1 is LGHDT and CDR2 is YNNKEL (reference sequence). The length of the CDR3 is 17 residues. J lost 3 bases, V lost 2 bases, and 11 bases had no gene match. CDR3 in amino acids: CASSQPIQDRGYTEAFF. The CDR3 bases are TGTGCCAGCAGCCAACCAATCCAAGACAGGGGCTACACTGAAGCTTTCTTT.

The genes are TRBV11-2 and TRBJ2-3, with TRBD2 matching over 15 bases. The germline CDR1 and CDR2 sequences are SGHAT and FQNNGV. The ends lost 5 bases at V and 3 bases at J; junction bases unmatched: 6. This CDR3 has 17 residues. CDR3 nucleotide sequence: TGTGCCAGCAGCAGGACTAGCGGGGGGGCGCGGACAGATACGCAGTATTTT. Translation gives CASSRTSGGARTDTQYF.

This clone was observed once. This chain joins TRBV7-2 and TRBJ1-6; 10 nucleotides line up with TRBD1. With 6 bases clipped from V and 7 bases from J, the junction kept 6 bases outside the gene matches. The CDR3 is 15 residues long. Germline CDR1 reads SGHTA; CDR2 reads FQGNSA. In nucleotides, the CDR3 is TGTGCCAGCAGAGGAGGGACAGGGGTGAATTCACCCCTCCACTTT. This codes for CASRGGTGVNSPLHF.

The J gene is TRBJ1-5, the V gene TRBV28; TRBD1 might be the D (5 bases). Trimming pared 2 bases from V and 3 bases from J, leaving 17 bases between. Germline V gene data show CDR1 as MDHEN and CDR2 as SYDVKM. This CDR3 comprises 17 residues. The CDR3 DNA is TGTGCCAGCAGTTTAGATAGGGTACAGGCGAACAATCAGCCCCAGCATTTT. Protein: CASSLDRVQANNQPQHF.

The J gene is TRBJ1-3, the V gene TRBV7-9; D is perhaps TRBD1 (6 bases). Deletions cut 4 bases from V and 4 bases from J, with 11 bases between. Germline V gene data show CDR1 as SEHNR and CDR2 as FQNEAQ (reference sequence). This CDR3 has 14 residues. The CDR3 nucleotides read TGTGCCAGCAGCTCCAGGGGTTGGGGAAACACCATATATTTT. Its protein is CASSSRGWGNTIYF.

The genes are TRBV6-1 and TRBJ2-1; no reliable D call. V was clipped by 2 bases and J by 5 bases, with 7 bases between them. This CDR3 is 13 amino acids long. Germline CDR1 is MNHNS and CDR2 is SASEGT. The CDR3 bases are TGTGCCAGCAGTGAATATACGAACAATGAGCAGTTCTTC. Residues: CASSEYTNNEQFF.

The chain is built from TRBV29-1 and TRBJ2-1; 8 nucleotides match TRBD1. V trimming: 0 bases; J trimming: 16 bases; junction bases outside the gene matches: 8. CDR3 length equals 12 residues. Germline values: CDR1 SQVTM, CDR2 ANQGSEA. Here the CDR3 reads CSVEDPGQGLFF. In DNA form, the CDR3 reads TGCAGCGTTGAAGATCCTGGACAGGGATTATTCTTC.

The chain uses TRBV5-1 and TRBJ2-2, with no clear D. CDR3 length equals 16 residues. Trimming stripped 5 bases from V and 3 bases from J, with 17 bases between. Germline V CDR1 and CDR2: SGHRS, YFSETQ. CDR3 sequence (DNA): TGCGCCAGCAGGACCGGTGTAGAGAGATACACCGGGGAGCTGTTTTTT. Translated, it gives CASRTGVERYTGELFF.

The chain joins TRBV3-1 (or the pseudogene TRBV3-2) to TRBJ1-2, with D maybe TRBD1 (5 bases). Germline V CDR1 and CDR2: LGHDT, YNNKEL (reference sequence). V dropped 3 bases and J dropped 6 bases, with 11 bases sitting between them. The CDR3 has 13 residues. As DNA, the CDR3 is TGTGCCAGCAGCCACCTCCAGGGAGATGGCTACACCTTC. Translation gives CASSHLQGDGYTF.